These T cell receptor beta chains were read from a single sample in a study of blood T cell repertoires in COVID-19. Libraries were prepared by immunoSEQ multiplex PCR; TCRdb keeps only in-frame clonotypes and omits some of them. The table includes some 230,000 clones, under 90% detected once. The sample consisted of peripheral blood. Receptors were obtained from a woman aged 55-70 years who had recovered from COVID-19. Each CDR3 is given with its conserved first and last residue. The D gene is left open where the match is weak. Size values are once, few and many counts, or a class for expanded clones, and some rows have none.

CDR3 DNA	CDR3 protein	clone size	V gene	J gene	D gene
TGTGCCAGCTCTGGAGGAGGGCGAACTGAAGCTTTCTTT	CASSGGGRTEAFF	-	TRBV27	TRBJ1-1	-
TGTGCCAGTAGTATATTGTACAGGGATAGGAACACTGAAGCTTTCTTT	CASSILYRDRNTEAFF	-	TRBV19	TRBJ1-1	-
TGTGCCAGCAGCTTAGCAGGGGGCAATTCACCCCTCCACTTT	CASSLAGGNSPLHF	-	TRBV5-6	TRBJ1-6	TRBD1
TGTGCCAGCACCCGGGACAGTTATGGCTACACCTTC	CASTRDSYGYTF	-	TRBV6-5	TRBJ1-2	TRBD1
TGTGCCAGCAGATACAGCGGGGAGCTGTTTTTT	CASRYSGELFF	-	TRBV2	TRBJ2-2	-
TGTGCCAGCAGCTTAGCACAGGGCTACGAGACCCAGTACTTC	CASSLAQGYETQYF	-	TRBV11-1	TRBJ2-5	-
TGTGCCAGCAGTCCTTTGAGGGTCACTGAAGCTTTCTTT	CASSPLRVTEAFF	-	TRBV2	TRBJ1-1	-
TGTGCCTGGAGTATCGGACTAGCGGGGGATGAGCAGTTCTTC	CAWSIGLAGDEQFF	-	TRBV30	TRBJ2-1	TRBD2
TGTGCCAGCAGCTCCCTATACGAGCAGTACTTC	CASSSLYEQYF	-	TRBV7-2	TRBJ2-7	-
TGTGCCAGCAGTGAAACCGGGAGAGGCAACTATGGCTACACCTTC	CASSETGRGNYGYTF	-	TRBV6-1	TRBJ1-2	-
TGTGCCAGCAGTGAGGGACTAGCGGGGGCCCCCACTTACTACGAGCAGTACTTC	CASSEGLAGAPTYYEQYF	-	TRBV6-4	TRBJ2-7	TRBD2
TGTGCCAGCACCCCTCAGCCATACAGCTATGGCTACACCTTC	CASTPQPYSYGYTF	few	TRBV2	TRBJ1-2	-
TGTGCCAGCAGTCCCGGGACAAACAGGGGAAAACTGTTTTTT	CASSPGTNRGKLFF	once	TRBV5-6	TRBJ1-4	TRBD1
TGTGCCAGCAGCTTAGCGCTGGAACAGTCCTACGAGCAGTACTTC	CASSLALEQSYEQYF	-	TRBV7-6	TRBJ2-7	-
TGTGCCAGCAGCGGAAGCGAGGGGACAGGGACCTACGAGCAGTACTTC	CASSGSEGTGTYEQYF	few	TRBV9	TRBJ2-7	TRBD1
TGCGCCAGCAGCCAAGATGCTCCGGGACTTGGACAGCCCCAGCATTTT	CASSQDAPGLGQPQHF	-	TRBV4-3	TRBJ1-5	-
TGTGCCAGCTCACCAAGGCTAGCGGGCTCCTACGAGCAGTACTTC	CASSPRLAGSYEQYF	-	TRBV18	TRBJ2-7	TRBD2
TGTGCCAGCAGTGAAAGCCGAGGCGAGACCCAGTACTTC	CASSESRGETQYF	-	TRBV6-1	TRBJ2-5	-
TGTGCCAGCACACCTAACGGAGGGATCGAGCAGTACTTC	CASTPNGGIEQYF	once	TRBV12-3/TRBV12-4	TRBJ2-7	-
TGTGCCAGCAGAGACGACAGGAACTATGGCTACACCTTC	CASRDDRNYGYTF	-	TRBV2	TRBJ1-2	-
TGTGCCAGCAGCTTAACCGTCAACAGGGTACGGGACACTGAAGCTTTCTTT	CASSLTVNRVRDTEAFF	-	TRBV5-8	TRBJ1-1	-
TGTGCCAGCTCACCCCGAGCGGGGGGCACAGATACGCAGTATTTT	CASSPRAGGTDTQYF	-	TRBV18	TRBJ2-3	TRBD2
TGTGCCACCAGCAGAGAGGAGCCGGGTAGTGAGCAGTTCTTC	CATSREEPGSEQFF	-	TRBV15	TRBJ2-1	-
TGTGCCAGCAGCCTCCGGGGTCTAGCGGGGGTCCACGAGCAGTACTTC	CASSLRGLAGVHEQYF	-	TRBV7-2	TRBJ2-7	TRBD2
TGTGCCTGGAGTGTAAAGAGTGACACTGAAGCTTTCTTT	CAWSVKSDTEAFF	-	TRBV30	TRBJ1-1	-
TGTGCCAGCAGACCATACCGTACAGGGGGCGGCGAGCAGTACTTC	CASRPYRTGGGEQYF	-	TRBV7-2	TRBJ2-7	TRBD1